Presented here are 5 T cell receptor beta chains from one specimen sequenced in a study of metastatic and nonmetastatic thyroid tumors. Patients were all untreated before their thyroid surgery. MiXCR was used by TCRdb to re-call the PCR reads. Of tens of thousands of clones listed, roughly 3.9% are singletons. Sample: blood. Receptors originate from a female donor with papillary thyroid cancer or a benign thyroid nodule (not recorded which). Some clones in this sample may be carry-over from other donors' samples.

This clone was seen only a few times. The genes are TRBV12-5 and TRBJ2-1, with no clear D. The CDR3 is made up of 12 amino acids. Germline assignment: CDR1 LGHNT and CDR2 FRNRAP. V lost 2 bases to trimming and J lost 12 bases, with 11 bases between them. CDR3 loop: CASGLTHLRQFF. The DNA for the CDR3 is TGTGCTAGTGGTTTGACCCATCTTCGGCAGTTCTTC.

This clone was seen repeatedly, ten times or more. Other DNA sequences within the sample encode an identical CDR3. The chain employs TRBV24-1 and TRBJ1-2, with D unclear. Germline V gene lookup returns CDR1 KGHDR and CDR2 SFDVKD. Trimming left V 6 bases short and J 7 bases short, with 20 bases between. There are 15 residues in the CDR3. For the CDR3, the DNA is TGTGCCACCAGTAGCTTTCCGGTGGAGGTGATTGGCTACACCTTC. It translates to CATSSFPVEVIGYTF.

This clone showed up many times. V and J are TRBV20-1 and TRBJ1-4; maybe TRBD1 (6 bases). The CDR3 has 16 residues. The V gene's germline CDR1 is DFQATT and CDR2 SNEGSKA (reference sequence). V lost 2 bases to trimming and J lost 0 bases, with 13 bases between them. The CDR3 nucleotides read TGCAGTGCTAGACACGCGGGGGGCTCAACTAATGAAAAACTGTTTTTT. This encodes CSARHAGGSTNEKLFF.

The CDR3 loop is CSGSEGAAVYGYTF. The CDR3 DNA reads TGCAGTGGGAGCGAGGGGGCTGCCGTATATGGCTACACCTTC. J is TRBJ1-2 and V is TRBV20-1; TRBD1 agrees at 7 bases. The CDR3 sequence is 14 residues long. Germline lookup yields CDR1 DFQATT and CDR2 SNEGSKA (reference sequence). J was trimmed by 5 bases and V by 7 bases; bases with no gene match: 13.

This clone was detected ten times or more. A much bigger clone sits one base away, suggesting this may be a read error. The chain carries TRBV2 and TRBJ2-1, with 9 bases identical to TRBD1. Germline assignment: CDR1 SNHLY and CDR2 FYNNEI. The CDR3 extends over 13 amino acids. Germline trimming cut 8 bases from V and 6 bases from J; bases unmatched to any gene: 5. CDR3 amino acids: CASGTGRFNEQFF. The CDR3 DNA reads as TGTGCCAGCGGGACAGGGCGGTTCAATGAGCAGTTCTTC.